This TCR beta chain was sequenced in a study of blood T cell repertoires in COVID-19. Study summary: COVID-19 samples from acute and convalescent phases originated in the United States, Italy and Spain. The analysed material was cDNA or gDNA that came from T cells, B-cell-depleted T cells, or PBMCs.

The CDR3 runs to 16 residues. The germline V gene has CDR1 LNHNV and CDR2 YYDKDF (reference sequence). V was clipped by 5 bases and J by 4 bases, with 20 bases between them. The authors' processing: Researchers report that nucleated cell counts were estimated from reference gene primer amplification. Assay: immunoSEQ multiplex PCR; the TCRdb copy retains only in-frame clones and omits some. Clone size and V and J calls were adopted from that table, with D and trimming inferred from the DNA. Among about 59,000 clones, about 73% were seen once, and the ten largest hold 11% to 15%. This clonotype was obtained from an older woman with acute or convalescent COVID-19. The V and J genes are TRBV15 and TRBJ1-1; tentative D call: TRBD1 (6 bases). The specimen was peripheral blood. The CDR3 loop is CATSRARDMVGTEAFF. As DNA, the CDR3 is TGTGCCACCAGCCGGGCCCGGGACATGGTGGGCACTGAAGCTTTCTTT. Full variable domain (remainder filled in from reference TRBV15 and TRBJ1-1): DAMVIQNPRYQVTQFGKPVTLSCSQTLNHNVMYWYQQKSSQAPKLLFHYYDKDFNNEADTPDNFQSRRPNTSFCFLDIRSPGLGDTAMYLCATSRARDMVGTEAFFGQGTRLTVV.